This T cell receptor beta chain is drawn from a study of vaccination and CD4 T cells after COVID-19 (dated by TCRdb to the early 2020s). Study-level background: Convalescent patients had a positive SARS-CoV-2 result on nasal swab PCR, and of these patients, several had mild disease and one had severe disease. Six males and four females were included in the convalescent cohort, with two Hispanic individuals, seven Caucasians, two Asians and one multiracial person represented. Participants received two doses of either the Pfizer-BioNTech BNT162b2 vaccine (n=8) or the Moderna mRNA-1273 vaccine (n=2). Post-COVID blood samples from convalescent patients were collected a median of approximately 93 days after diagnosis, with a range of 35 to 161 days. Post-vaccine blood samples were obtained a median of around 74 days after the second vaccine dose, with a range of about 12 to 241 days. The cultures were stimulated with overlapping spike peptide pools from SARS-CoV-2 and from the common cold coronaviruses HCoV-NL63, HCoV-OC43 and HCoV-229E. Control cultures used a CEFX viral epitope pool as positive control, an HIV-1 Nef peptide pool as negative control, or no peptide. In around nine COVID-19 convalescent patients and 4 infection-naive healthy vaccine recipients, the spike-specific CD4+ TCR repertoire before mRNA vaccination was compared with the repertoire after mRNA vaccination. What the research found in general, with its limitations: Relatively few convalescent patients were included in the study, and early timepoints after natural infection were not analyzed. Nearly all vaccine-specific clones in convalescent patients (304 of 307) were mono-reactive for SARS-CoV-2 spike rather than cross-reactive with common cold coronaviruses. Among the post-vaccine SARS-CoV-2-reactive clones in convalescent patients, a median approximately 90% showed up only after vaccination, which suggests vaccine-specific priming. An increase in the median number of SARS-CoV-2-reactive clonotypes from more than 20 after infection to some 38 after vaccination was observed, but the change was not found to be significant.

CDR1 KGHSH and CDR2 LQKENI are derived from the germline V gene. Trimming leaves V shorter by 5 bases and J shorter by 3 bases, with the junction holding 6 bases beyond the gene matches. Including cysteine and phenylalanine, the CDR3 has 15 amino acids. Only the CDR3 portion is preserved as DNA: 45 bases, with reading frame beginning at the first base. Comment on this clonotype: Its antigen is still unknown. Nothing much larger sits one base from this clone, and base qualities are not available.

The treatment or condition label here, explained by the study, means: roughly ten-day PBMC culture with coronavirus spike peptide pools or control peptides (ViraFEST assay). To expand antigen-specific T cells with peptide pools and then pick out the expanded clonotypes through TCR sequencing, the study relied on the ViraFEST assay. The convalescent patients' positive SARS-CoV-2 PCR tests were from March to December 2020, which was before the Alpha, Beta and Delta variants emerged in the United States. Each well held around 2.1 million PBMCs cultured with roughly 10 ug/ml peptide pools in IMDM containing roughly 5% human AB serum and roughly 10 IU/ml IL-2. On days 3 and 7, half of the culture medium was replaced with fresh IL-2-containing medium. Once the cells had been in culture for around ten days, the EasySep CD4+ T cell isolation kit was used to isolate CD4+ T cells by negative selection. Ficoll-Paque Plus gradient centrifugation was used to isolate PBMCs from whole blood, and the isolated PBMCs were then either used fresh or cryopreserved at -140C. In general, triplicate wells were set up for every culture condition.

Libraries were built with PCR. At the Johns Hopkins FTIC core, DNA from the cultured CD4+ T cells underwent TCR sequencing with the Oncomine TCR Beta short-read assay. Genomic DNA was extracted from the cultured CD4+ T cells with the QIAamp micro DNA kit. Oncomine TCR Beta libraries from cultured CD4+ T cells were pooled with unique dual indexes and sequenced on an Illumina iSeq 100. Per the source publication's procedure: Non-productive sequences were removed, and CDR3s that did not start with C, did not end with F or W, or were shorter than 7 amino acids were discarded. The MANAFEST web application identified antigen-specific clonotypes by comparing peptide-stimulated wells against reference wells and other culture wells. Positive clones required FDR below 0.05, an odds ratio above 5, and productive frequency above 0.1% in at least two of three replicate wells. Clonotypes that were significantly expanded in both SARS-CoV-2 spike wells and at least one common cold coronavirus spike condition were defined as cross-reactive. Similarity between CDR3 sequences was evaluated in R version 3.6.1 using Levenshtein distances (stringdist) and unrooted phylogenetic trees (ape). The public reads were run again by TCRdb, first through fastp at Q25 and then through MiXCR, and only productive beta chains were kept. CDR3 protein duplicates are merged, each entry listing the most common genes and DNA. These V and J calls are TCRdb output, not the study's own analysis. In this sample the table shows roughly 10,000 distinct CDR3 sequences, roughly 25% of which occur a single time. Roughly 24% of the sample belongs to the ten largest clones.

Source: CD4+ T cells from blood, cultured in vitro, taken after SARS-CoV-2 vaccination. The rearranged chain carries TRBV18 and TRBJ2-3; 9 of the junction bases match TRBD1. The source of this sequence is a human donor who had recovered from COVID-19. Here is the DNA: TGTGCCAGCTCAACGGTAGGACAGGGGACAGATACGCAGTATTTT. It is translated as CASSTVGQGTDTQYF.